This T cell receptor (beta chain) was retrieved from a study of human T cells and chemical hapten exposure (dated by TCRdb to the early 2020s). Regarding the research as a whole: For sensitization, 2% DPC in acetone was applied to a roughly 2 cm by roughly 2 cm area of upper inner arm skin. Weekly therapeutic DPC doses were additionally applied to the scalp of patients throughout the approximately 23-week study period. Patch testing on the upper back used Finn chambers containing 0.01% DPC, with scoring done after 6 days according to International Contact Dermatitis Research Group standards. Most of the patients in the cohort were female, and the cohort covered alopecia areata with under or over 50% scalp involvement, alopecia totalis and alopecia universalis. Libraries were pooled for sequencing, and per-sample TCR yields varied mainly because of small differences in library volumes within the pool. In alopecia patients, the study followed how the peripheral blood TCR repertoire changed in vivo over primary and secondary sensitization to diphenylcyclopropenone (DPC), a hapten. Patient blood was sampled pre-sensitization (week 0) and at 2, 6 and about 24 weeks after DPC sensitization. Around 30 alopecia patients provided blood for TCR sequencing at one to four time points (pre-sensitization, 2, 6 and 24 weeks).

This clonotype was counted at least ten times. The antigen it binds to is not known. No much larger clone exists at a distance of one base, and base qualities are not known. On the study overall, not on this receptor specifically: No change with DPC sensitization was found in the number of TCRs above 1 in 1000 frequency, and no evidence of global repertoire structure alterations was found. Alopecia, a presumed autoimmune disease, was present in all patients, so the immune response of the patients might differ from that of healthy individuals. Expanded TCRs formed significantly more large CDR3 similarity clusters than pre-sensitization or healthy control sets, consistent with antigen-driven responses. Repeated subsampling changed both the strength of the expansion versus patch-test correlation and the threshold at which the correlation became significant. The number of PT1 expanded TCRs positively correlated with patch test score, significant at thresholds 8, 16 and 32 but not 4.

The time point label of this sample denotes: pre-sensitization, week 0. The label giving this sample's treatment or condition can be read as: therapeutic diphenylcyclopropenone sensitization with weekly scalp DPC. Blood at each patch-test visit was drawn before the patch test was applied. Eligible patients were aged 18 to 70, diagnosed with alopecia, deemed suitable for DPC therapy, and excluded if pregnant. Total RNA was isolated from unfractionated whole blood collected in Tempus Blood RNA tubes. Library preparation was by RACE. The instrument given in TCRdb is NextSeq 500. Library preparation attached unique molecular identifiers to individual cDNA molecules for quantitative, reproducible TCR counting. Each blood RNA sample was used to sequence both TCR alpha and TCR beta chains. In the authors' own workflow: Samples had a median of roughly 91,000 TCRs, with a range from 23,224 to 690,600. V, J and CDR3 annotation of the TCR reads was performed with the Decombinator software suite. For PS versus PT1 abundance plots, all samples were subsampled to the same number of TCRs (28,000). Expanded TCRs were defined as absent before sensitization and observed at least eight times at the 2-week time point. The raw public reads went through TCRdb reprocessing: fastp at Q25, MiXCR clone calling, in-frame beta chains kept. CDR3 protein duplicates are merged, each entry listing the most common genes and DNA. The V and J calls follow TCRdb's processing rather than the paper's. The sample records tens of thousands of distinct CDR3 sequences, around 10% of which are singletons. Roughly 3.5% of the sample comes from the top ten.

This receptor was obtained from a woman aged 40 to 50 with alopecia areata. Some clones in this sample may be carry-over from other donors' samples. The sequenced sample was whole blood, obtained in connection with sensitization to the hapten diphenylcyclopropenone (DPC).

The nucleotides are TGCGCCAGCAGCTTGGGGGCGGAAGGCACTGAAGCTTTCTTT. This sequence encodes CASSLGAEGTEAFF. The sequence joins TRBV5-1 to TRBJ1-1; no D segment can be confidently identified. Between the V and J ends, shortened by 0 bases and 4 bases respectively, the junction contains 10 bases. The germline V gene yields SGHRS for CDR1 and YFSETQ for CDR2. The CDR3 covers 14 residues, taking in both the cysteine and the phenylalanine. The DNA shown is the 42-base CDR3, in frame from base 1.